The 32 T cell receptor beta chains below all came from one sample that was sequenced in a study of T cells after yellow fever vaccination. TCRdb re-called the 5' RACE reads with MiXCR, one entry per CDR3 protein. The table records approximately 300,000 distinct CDR3 sequences, around 6.8% of them present only once. The specimen comprised PBMCs, sampled roughly 47 days after the first yellow fever vaccination. These receptors were obtained from a man between 18 and 35 years old who received the YFV17D yellow fever vaccine.

The V call is TRBV4-3, the J call TRBJ2-7; D gene uncertain. The CDR3 is 15 residues long. The ends were cut back, 0 bases at V and 3 bases at J, with 12 bases in the middle. The germline V gene has CDR1 LGHNA and CDR2 YSLEER. CDR3 loop: CASSQESSTVYEQYF. The CDR3, as DNA: TGCGCCAGCAGCCAAGAGTCAAGCACGGTCTACGAGCAGTACTTC.

Ten or more counts support this clonotype. This chain links TRBV12-3 or TRBV12-4 with TRBJ2-1; 9 nucleotides match TRBD2. V was pared by 0 bases and J by 12 bases, with 3 bases of the junction left unmatched. The CDR3 runs to 13 residues. The CDR3 sequence is CASSLASGGTQFF. The CDR3 region has the DNA TGTGCCAGCAGTTTAGCTAGCGGGGGCACGCAGTTCTTC.

This clonotype occurred many times. This chain connects TRBV27 to TRBJ2-1, with TRBD1 matching over 10 bases. V trimming: 3 bases; J trimming: 4 bases; junction bases outside the gene matches: 3. Per germline, CDR1 MNHEY and CDR2 SMNVEV (reference sequence). The CDR3 is 15 amino acids. CDR3 nucleotides: TGTGCCAGCAGTTTCGACAGGGGGCATTACAATGAGCAGTTCTTC. This gives the protein CASSFDRGHYNEQFF.

The V gene is TRBV29-1, the J gene TRBJ2-1; D gene uncertain. The CDR3 length is 14 residues. Germline V gene sequence: CDR1 SQVTM, CDR2 ANQGSEA. The germline V and J ends were trimmed by 8 bases and 7 bases, with 21 bases remaining between them. CDR3 DNA sequence: TGCAGCTCCTTTCGGGTAGACTCTTATAATGAGCAGTTCTTC. It yields the protein CSSFRVDSYNEQFF.

This sequence joins TRBV7-2 and TRBJ2-1; D perhaps matches TRBD2 (5 bases). The CDR3 has 14 amino acids. Trimming stripped 3 bases from V and 14 bases from J, with 20 bases between. The V gene's germline CDR1 is SGHTA and CDR2 FQGNSA. CDR3 in amino acids: CASSFQRPMSGEFF. The CDR3 nucleotides read TGTGCCAGCAGCTTCCAGAGGCCTATGTCCGGGGAGTTCTTC. Full variable domain (rest looked up from reference TRBV7-2 and TRBJ2-1): GAGVSQSPSNKVTEKGKDVELRCDPISGHTALYWYRQSLGQGLEFLIYFQGNSAPDKSGLPSDRFSAERTGGSVSTLTIQRTQQEDSAVYLCASSFQRPMSGEFFGPGTRLTVL.

This clonotype was seen only a few times. This chain joins TRBV7-9 and TRBJ2-2; D may be TRBD2 (5 bases). The CDR3 spans 14 residues. With 7 bases removed from V and 1 base from J, the gap between germline ends came to 10 bases. CDR1 is SEHNR, CDR2 FQNEAQ, per germline (reference sequence). CDR3 nucleotide sequence: TGTGCCAGCACTCTGGGAGTGAACACCGGGGAGCTGTTTTTT. This gives the protein CASTLGVNTGELFF.

A word on this clonotype: Just one base apart from a much larger clone, this may be a read error. V usage is TRBV28 and J usage is TRBJ2-1, with a possible D match to TRBD1 (6 bases). V gave up 2 bases and J gave up 9 bases, with 23 bases separating them. The CDR3 runs to 17 residues. From germline, CDR1 is MDHEN and CDR2 SYDVKM. The CDR3, as DNA: TGTGCCAGCAGTTTAATGGGACCAAAAAAAGAAGGGGGTGAGCAGTTCTTC. It codes for CASSLMGPKKEGGEQFF.

This clonotype was recorded a few times. This chain joins TRBV5-1 and TRBJ2-5; 7 bases align to TRBD1. J lost 0 bases, V lost 6 bases, and 5 bases had no gene match. This CDR3 is 14 amino acids long. Germline V CDR1 and CDR2: SGHRS, YFSETQ. In DNA, the CDR3 is TGCGCCAGCACTCCCGACAGGGACCAAGAGACCCAGTACTTC. Translating gives CASTPDRDQETQYF.

This clonotype was seen a few times. The chain employs TRBV7-2 and TRBJ2-5; 12 bases agree with TRBD2. CDR1 is SGHTA and CDR2 is FQGNSA in the germline V gene. With 5 bases clipped from V and 2 bases from J, the junction kept 6 bases outside the gene matches. The CDR3 consists of 16 residues. CDR3: CASSHWTSGVQETQYF. CDR3 bases: TGTGCCAGCAGCCACTGGACTAGCGGGGTACAAGAGACCCAGTACTTC.

The chain employs TRBV28 and TRBJ1-4, with 10 bases lining up with TRBD1. The CDR3 extends over 14 amino acids. The germline V gene has CDR1 MDHEN and CDR2 SYDVKM. V shed 3 bases, J shed 7 bases, and the junction held 2 bases outside the gene matches. The CDR3 region is CASSLGQGREKLFF. CDR3 in DNA: TGTGCCAGCAGTTTGGGACAGGGGCGTGAAAAACTGTTTTTT.

This sequence joins TRBV12-3 or TRBV12-4 and TRBJ1-1, with 7 bases aligning to TRBD1. Trimming removed 6 bases from V and 3 bases from J; junction bases left unmatched: 4. The CDR3 has 13 amino acids. The CDR3 here is CASRQGTDTEAFF. CDR3 DNA: TGTGCCAGCAGACAGGGGACGGACACTGAAGCTTTCTTT.

V gene TRBV6-2 or TRBV6-3 combines with J gene TRBJ2-1; TRBD2 might be the D (5 bases). CDR3 length: 13 residues. Germline CDR1 reads MNHEY; CDR2 reads SVGEGT. The V gene lost 2 bases and the J gene lost 8 bases, with 10 bases spanning the gap. Written as DNA, the CDR3 is TGTGCCAGCAGTTACACGGGGAGCGATGAGCAGTTCTTC. Residues: CASSYTGSDEQFF.

The rearrangement links TRBV30 to TRBJ1-6; unclear D gene. Germline loops: CDR1 GTSNPN, CDR2 SVGIG (reference sequence). Trimming shortened V by 6 bases and J by 10 bases, and 13 bases separated the two germline ends. The CDR3 runs to 12 residues. The CDR3 is CACVWGKSPLHF. The CDR3 region has the DNA TGTGCCTGTGTTTGGGGAAAATCACCCCTCCACTTT.

This clonotype was counted a few times. V is TRBV6-1 and J is TRBJ2-1; 11 bases are shared with TRBD2. Germline lookup yields CDR1 MNHNS and CDR2 SASEGT. V lost 6 bases to trimming and J lost 8 bases; unmatched junction nucleotides: 6. This CDR3 has 14 amino acids. The CDR3 coding sequence is TGTGCCAGCAGACTAGCGGGGGTTCGGGATGAGCAGTTCTTC. Translated: CASRLAGVRDEQFF.

There are a few counts of this clonotype. The chain uses TRBV18 and TRBJ1-2; 8 bases agree with TRBD1. Germline CDR1 and CDR2: KGHSH and LQKENI. The ends lost 1 base at V and 8 bases at J; junction bases unmatched: 6. This CDR3 spans 14 amino acids. CDR3 in amino acids: CASSPQTGVSGYTF. CDR3 bases: TGTGCCAGCTCACCACAGACAGGGGTGAGCGGCTACACCTTC.

A few counts support this clonotype. The chain has TRBV30 and TRBJ1-5; no definite D call. CDR1 and CDR2 (germline): GTSNPN, SVGIG (reference sequence). The CDR3 spans 12 residues. Trimming shortened V by 3 bases and J by 11 bases, and 14 bases separated the two germline ends. CDR3 sequence: CAWSSQSGAQHF. For the CDR3, the DNA is TGTGCCTGGAGCAGTCAAAGCGGAGCCCAGCATTTT.

This chain connects TRBV7-9 to TRBJ2-7; D not resolved. The length of the CDR3 is 15 residues. Trimming took off 5 bases at V and 4 bases at J, with 18 bases between the two ends. Looked up from germline, CDR1 is SEHNR and CDR2 is FQNEAQ (reference sequence). The CDR3 sequence: CASSPGQNPSYEQYF. CDR3 coding DNA: TGTGCCAGCAGCCCAGGTCAAAACCCTTCATACGAGCAGTACTTC.

Many counts were recorded for this clonotype. The genes are TRBV5-1 and TRBJ2-3; 11 nucleotides line up with TRBD2. J was trimmed by 3 bases and V by 0 bases; bases with no gene match: 3. Germline lookup yields CDR1 SGHRS and CDR2 YFSETQ. This CDR3 region has 16 residues. The CDR3 DNA is TGCGCCAGCAGCTTGGCTACTAGCGGGGGAACAGATACGCAGTATTTT. This encodes CASSLATSGGTDTQYF. Drawing the rest from reference TRBV5-1 and TRBJ2-3, the complete variable domain is KAGVTQTPRYLIKTRGQQVTLSCSPISGHRSVSWYQQTPGQGLQFLFEYFSETQRNKGNFPGRFSGRQFSNSRSEMNVSTLELGDSALYLCASSLATSGGTDTQYFGPGTRLTVL.

This clonotype came up many times. The chain is built from TRBV7-2 and TRBJ2-1; 9 bases map to TRBD1. The V gene end was trimmed by 5 bases and the J gene end by 7 bases; junction bases not matched to a gene: 6. CDR1 is SGHTA, CDR2 FQGNSA, per germline. The CDR3 loop spans 14 amino acids. CDR3 loop: CASSTGQGWNEQFF. The CDR3 nucleotides read TGTGCCAGCAGCACGGGACAGGGTTGGAATGAGCAGTTCTTC.

The sample holds a few counts of this clonotype. The chain is built from TRBV20-1 and TRBJ1-2, with no clear D. CDR3 length equals 15 residues. Trimming took 2 bases from V and 4 from J, leaving 17 bases between them. Per germline, CDR1 DFQATT and CDR2 SNEGSKA (reference sequence). For the CDR3, the DNA is TGCAGTGCTAGAAGTTCAGGCGATGAGGCCTATGGCTACACCTTC. Its translation: CSARSSGDEAYGYTF.

This clonotype was picked up many times. The V and J genes are TRBV7-2 and TRBJ2-1; no clear D gene. Germline V gene sequence: CDR1 SGHTA, CDR2 FQGNSA. Trimming left V 3 bases short and J 0 bases short, with 6 bases between. The CDR3 is 14 amino acids. The CDR3: CASSFYGSYNEQFF. In DNA, the CDR3 is TGTGCCAGCAGCTTTTATGGCTCCTACAATGAGCAGTTCTTC.

The sample holds a few counts of this clonotype. The chain has TRBV7-8 and TRBJ1-2; 7 bases line up with TRBD1. Trimming at V came to 4 bases and at J to 6 bases, leaving 14 bases not matched to a gene. Germline V gene data show CDR1 as SGHVS and CDR2 as FQNEAQ. The CDR3 length is 16 residues. Written as DNA, the CDR3 is TGTGCCAGCAGCTCTTACGAACAGGGGCAACGCCATGGCTACACCTTC. This sequence encodes CASSSYEQGQRHGYTF.

The chain has TRBV13 and TRBJ1-5, with D possibly TRBD1 on 6 matching bases. The CDR3 covers 12 residues. The V end lost 3 bases, the J end lost 8 bases, and 8 bases lay between the germline ends. Germline CDR1 is PRHDT and CDR2 is FYEKMQ (reference sequence). The CDR3 nucleotides read TGTGCCAGCAGCTTGTCAGGGGAGCCCCAGCATTTT. It translates to CASSLSGEPQHF.

The gene calls are TRBV20-1 and TRBJ1-1, with D perhaps TRBD1 (5 bases). The V end was cut by 2 bases, the J end by 3 bases, with 13 bases between. Germline V gene lookup returns CDR1 DFQATT and CDR2 SNEGSKA (reference sequence). The CDR3 runs 14 residues. The CDR3 DNA reads TGCAGTGCTAGACCCTATGGGGGTTACACTGAAGCTTTCTTT. This sequence encodes CSARPYGGYTEAFF.

The CDR3: CASSPRGFREKLFF. For the CDR3, the DNA is TGTGCCAGCAGCCCGCGGGGGTTCCGTGAAAAACTGTTTTTT. This rearrangement joins TRBV9 to TRBJ1-4, with a tentative D call TRBD1 (5 bases). The CDR3 totals 14 residues. Trimming left V 4 bases short and J 7 bases short, with 14 bases between. CDR1 SGDLS and CDR2 YYNGEE come from the germline V gene.

This clonotype was seen a few times. The V gene is TRBV20-1, the J gene TRBJ2-1, with TRBD2 as a possible D gene (6 bases). Trimming stripped 7 bases from V and 4 bases from J, with 11 bases between. The CDR3 consists of 12 residues. In germline, CDR1 is DFQATT, CDR2 SNEGSKA (reference sequence). In DNA form, the CDR3 reads TGCAGTGTTACGGGGGAATACAATGAGCAGTTCTTC. As protein: CSVTGEYNEQFF.

This clonotype appeared once. The gene calls are TRBV7-2 and TRBJ2-1; 13 bases are shared with TRBD2. V lost 2 bases, J lost 6 bases, and 7 bases stayed unmatched. Germline lookup yields CDR1 SGHTA and CDR2 FQGNSA. The CDR3 runs 17 residues. The DNA for the CDR3 is TGTGCCAGCAGCTTATGGGCCGGGACTAGCGGGACCAATGAGCAGTTCTTC. Translated, it gives CASSLWAGTSGTNEQFF.

This clonotype was observed a handful of times. The rearrangement joins TRBV7-2 to TRBJ2-3; 14 bases agree with TRBD2. Germline V CDR1 and CDR2: SGHTA, FQGNSA. The V segment lost 5 bases and the J segment 4 bases; nucleotides outside the gene matches: 5. The CDR3 consists of 16 residues. This chain's CDR3 is CASSRGLAGAADTQYF. The DNA of the CDR3 is TGTGCCAGCAGCCGGGGACTAGCGGGGGCCGCAGATACGCAGTATTTT.

The CDR3 protein is CSAPGLIYEQYV. The DNA for the CDR3 is TGCAGTGCCCCGGGACTTATCTACGAGCAGTACGTC. This sequence joins TRBV20-1 and TRBJ2-7, with D tentatively TRBD2 (6 bases). Trimming removed 6 bases from V and 3 bases from J, with 12 bases in between. Germline CDR1 is DFQATT and CDR2 is SNEGSKA (reference sequence). The CDR3 length is 12 residues.

This clonotype has at least ten counts. The J gene is TRBJ2-1, the V gene TRBV24-1, with 7 positions matching TRBD1. This CDR3 is 14 amino acids long. V lost 1 base to trimming and J lost 8 bases; unmatched junction nucleotides: 4. Germline assignment: CDR1 KGHDR and CDR2 SFDVKD. The CDR3 region has the DNA TGTGCCACCAGTGATTTTGGGCAGGGGGATGAGCAGTTCTTC. Its translation: CATSDFGQGDEQFF.

This clonotype occurred many times. The genes are TRBV7-2 and TRBJ2-7, with 7 bases matching TRBD2. CDR1 and CDR2 (germline): SGHTA, FQGNSA. Trimming took 2 bases from V and 4 from J; bases not matched to a gene: 2. This CDR3 has 13 residues. The CDR3 region has the DNA TGTGCCAGCAGCTTACAGCGGGGTTACGAGCAGTACTTC. Its translation: CASSLQRGYEQYF.

This clonotype was seen only a few times. The chain combines TRBV18 with TRBJ2-5, with D unresolved. CDR3 length: 15 amino acids. The V end lost 3 bases, the J end lost 3 bases, and 14 bases lay between the germline ends. Germline loops: CDR1 KGHSH, CDR2 LQKENI. The CDR3 DNA reads as TGTGCCAGCTCACCGCAAGTTGCGATGGAAGAGACCCAGTACTTC. Its translation: CASSPQVAMEETQYF. The variable domain in full, with the rest retrieved from reference TRBV18 and TRBJ2-5, is NAGVMQNPRHLVRRRGQEARLRCSPMKGHSHVYWYRQLPEEGLKFMVYLQKENIIDESGMPKERFSAEFPKEGPSILRIQQVVRGDSAAYFCASSPQVAMEETQYFGPGTRLLVL.